Presented here are 17 T cell receptor beta chains from one specimen sequenced in a study of PD-1 blockade in classical Hodgkin lymphoma. Using immunoSEQ multiplex PCR, the repertoire was profiled, and TCRdb retains in-frame clones only, with some absent. This sample has about 30,000 clones, with about 85% found just once. Brentuximab vedotin exposure varied, and every patient relapsed after autologous stem cell transplantation. Using magnetic negative selection, the CD4+ T cells were separated out of thawed PBMCs. The sample in question was CD4+ T cells from blood, obtained at baseline. These TCRs come from a human donor with classical Hodgkin lymphoma.

This chain links TRBV28 with TRBJ1-5, with TRBD1 as a possible D gene (6 bases). The V end lost 6 bases, the J end lost 2 bases, and 14 bases lay between the germline ends. The germline V gene has CDR1 MDHEN and CDR2 SYDVKM. The CDR3 is 15 amino acids. The CDR3 region is CASRAGGGGNQPQHF. The CDR3 coding sequence is TGTGCCAGCAGGGCAGGAGGGGGAGGCAATCAGCCCCAGCATTTT.

The chain's CDR3 is CAWSVFGQGSYEQYF. The DNA of the CDR3 is TGTGCCTGGAGTGTTTTTGGACAGGGCTCCTACGAGCAGTACTTC. The chain uses TRBV30 and TRBJ2-7; 8 nucleotides align to TRBD1. Germline CDR1 is GTSNPN and CDR2 is SVGIG (reference sequence). The CDR3 runs to 15 residues. J was trimmed by 0 bases and V by 0 bases; bases with no gene match: 4.

V and J are TRBV30 and TRBJ2-1, with 8 bases lining up with TRBD1. This CDR3 comprises 15 residues. J lost 2 bases, V lost 5 bases, and 8 bases had no gene match. CDR1 is GTSNPN and CDR2 is SVGIG in the germline V gene (reference sequence). The CDR3 here is CAWDKPGQAYNEQFF. The CDR3 coding sequence is TGTGCCTGGGATAAACCGGGACAGGCCTACAATGAGCAGTTCTTC.

The J gene is TRBJ1-5, the V gene TRBV6-5; the D gene is possibly TRBD1 (5 bases). Trimming pared 0 bases from V and 6 bases from J, leaving 12 bases between. From germline, CDR1 is MNHEY and CDR2 SVGAGI. CDR3 length: 15 residues. Written as DNA, the CDR3 is TGTGCCAGCAGTTACTCGTGGGGCGCCGGTCAGCCCCAGCATTTT. Translating it yields CASSYSWGAGQPQHF.

In its sample, this clone was seen a few times. This chain joins TRBV7-2 and TRBJ2-5; 10 nucleotides match TRBD2. V dropped 3 bases and J dropped 8; count of bases not matched to a gene: 15. CDR1 and CDR2 from the germline V gene are SGHTA and FQGNSA. The length of the CDR3 is 17 residues. This CDR3 reads CASSLNGGLGLARTQYF. CDR3 DNA sequence: TGTGCCAGCAGCTTGAATGGGGGCTTGGGACTAGCGAGAACCCAGTACTTC.

This clone was recorded only once. The chain combines TRBV28 with TRBJ2-2, with 10 bases that match TRBD2. J gave up 5 bases and V 6 bases, and 9 bases lay outside the gene matches. The germline gives CDR1 MDHEN, CDR2 SYDVKM. This CDR3 is 16 amino acids long. CDR3 loop: CASSRLGLAVTGELFF. The CDR3 region has the DNA TGTGCCAGCAGCCGGTTAGGACTAGCGGTTACCGGGGAGCTGTTTTTT.

This clone has only one observation. The chain uses TRBV2 and TRBJ2-7, with 10 bases matching TRBD1. V was pared by 6 bases and J by 4 bases, with 6 bases of the junction left unmatched. Germline assignment: CDR1 SNHLY and CDR2 FYNNEI. This CDR3 has 14 residues. The CDR3 protein is CASRNPGQGYEQYF. The CDR3 DNA sequence: TGTGCCAGCAGAAACCCGGGACAGGGGTACGAGCAGTACTTC.

This clone was recorded only once. The J gene is TRBJ2-3, the V gene TRBV10-3; 7 bases are shared with TRBD2. J gave up 5 bases and V 7 bases, and 3 bases lay outside the gene matches. This CDR3 comprises 12 residues. CDR1 is ENHRY and CDR2 is SYGVKD in the germline V gene. CDR3 DNA sequence: TGTGCCATCATGGGGGGGGGAGATACGCAGTATTTT. It translates to CAIMGGGDTQYF.

In its sample, this clone was seen a few times. The chain recombines TRBV7-9 with TRBJ1-5; 7 bases are shared with TRBD1. The CDR3 extends over 16 amino acids. Germline values: CDR1 SEHNR, CDR2 FQNEAQ (reference sequence). After removal of 5 bases from V and 0 bases from J, the junction contained 7 bases not matched to a gene. CDR3 in DNA: TGTGCCAGCAGCCCCGACAGGGTGGGTAGCAATCAGCCCCAGCATTTT. Its protein product is CASSPDRVGSNQPQHF. Together with reference TRBV7-9 and TRBJ1-5, the CDR3 gives the full variable domain: DTGVSQNPRHKITKRGQNVTFRCDPISEHNRLYWYRQTLGQGPEFLTYFQNEAQLEKSRLLSDRFSAERPKGSFSTLEIQRTEQGDSAMYLCASSPDRVGSNQPQHFGDGTRLSIL.

The V and J genes are TRBV10-2 and TRBJ2-1, with a weak D call TRBD1 (6 bases). The CDR3 spans 16 residues. Germline CDR1 and CDR2: WSHSY and SAAADI. Deletions cut 3 bases from V and 5 bases from J, with 17 bases between. CDR3 loop: CASSENRVPLNNEQFF. The DNA for the CDR3 is TGCGCCAGCAGTGAAAACAGGGTCCCGCTGAACAATGAGCAGTTCTTC.

This clone came up a few times. The chain links TRBV6-1 to TRBJ1-2, with a tentative D call TRBD1 (5 bases). This CDR3 has 14 residues. Trimming removed 1 base from V and 8 bases from J, with 14 bases in between. Germline V gene data show CDR1 as MNHNS and CDR2 as SASEGT. CDR3 nucleotides: TGTGCCAGCAGTGAAGGGTGGGGGGAGACGGGCTACACCTTC. Translating gives CASSEGWGETGYTF.

V usage is TRBV21-1 and J usage is TRBJ1-5. TRBV21-1 is a listed pseudogene. The CDR3 length is 16 residues. CDR3: CASSKSHREGNQPQHF. Written as DNA, the CDR3 is TGTGCCAGCAGCAAGTCACACCGGGAAGGCAATCAGCCCCAGCATTTT.

The chain uses TRBV7-2 and TRBJ2-7, with 12 bases matching TRBD2. Trimming took 3 bases from V and 4 from J; bases not matched to a gene: 7. Germline V lookup: CDR1 SGHTA, CDR2 FQGNSA. There are 16 residues in the CDR3. The CDR3 is CASSLEETSGRYEQYF. The CDR3 nucleotides read TGTGCCAGCAGCTTGGAAGAAACTAGCGGGAGGTACGAGCAGTACTTC.

This sequence joins TRBV6-5 and TRBJ2-5; D not certain. Trimming shortened V by 7 bases and J by 5 bases, and 14 bases separated the two germline ends. Per germline, CDR1 MNHEY and CDR2 SVGAGI. The CDR3 length is 13 residues. The CDR3 sequence: CASTHPQSETQYF. CDR3 nucleotide sequence: TGTGCCAGCACCCACCCCCAGTCGGAGACCCAGTACTTC.

This clone was seen once. The rearrangement uses TRBV11-2 and TRBJ2-1, with TRBD2 matching 9 bases. CDR1 SGHAT and CDR2 FQNNGV come from the germline V gene. V was clipped by 1 base and J by 4 bases; unmatched bases: 11. This CDR3 spans 18 amino acids. CDR3 DNA: TGTGCCAGCAGCTTAGGTCCCAGTGTGAGCGGGAGGTACAATGAGCAGTTCTTC. Protein product: CASSLGPSVSGRYNEQFF.

The V and J genes are TRBV2 and TRBJ1-1; D is uncertain. The CDR3 sequence is 15 residues long. Germline lookup yields CDR1 SNHLY and CDR2 FYNNEI. The V end was cut by 6 bases, the J end by 1 base, with 15 bases between. The CDR3 nucleotides are TGTGCCAGCAGCTTCGAGATAGCGGCGAACACTGAAGCTTTCTTT. The encoded protein is CASSFEIAANTEAFF.

The chain couples TRBV2 to TRBJ2-3; TRBD2 might be the D (5 bases). Per the germline V gene, CDR1 is SNHLY and CDR2 is FYNNEI. This CDR3 has 13 residues. The ends were cut back, 7 bases at V and 2 bases at J, with 10 bases in the middle. CDR3 loop: CASNWRYTDTQYF. The CDR3 bases are TGTGCCAGCAATTGGAGGTACACAGATACGCAGTATTTT.